This TCR beta chain was profiled in a study of vaccination and CD4 T cells after COVID-19. As for the study in general: Samples were taken after vaccination, a median of approximately 70 days after dose two, with a range of 14 to 241. The authors used overlapping spike peptides from SARS-CoV-2, HCoV-NL63, HCoV-OC43 and HCoV-229E to stimulate cells.

Treatment given: approximately nine-day PBMC culture with coronavirus spike peptide pools or control peptides (ViraFEST assay). ViraFEST used peptide pools to expand antigen-specific T cells and subsequently sequenced their TCRs. Cultured CD4+ T cell DNA underwent sequencing with the Oncomine TCR Beta short-read assay. Cultured CD4+ T cells yielded the extracted genomic DNA. TCRdb re-derived calls from the PCR reads in MiXCR, one entry per CDR3 protein. The sample comprises approximately 16,000 distinct CDR3 sequences, 40% to 60% of which are singletons, and 10% to 15% rests with the top ten. In regard to this clonotype: The antigen remains undetermined.

Sequencing was done on a sample of CD4+ T cells from blood, cultured in vitro. This TCR derives from a human donor who had recovered from COVID-19.

Here the CDR3 reads CASSTAGTGSYEQYF. The CDR3 DNA reads as TGTGCCAGCAGTACCGCCGGGACAGGCTCCTACGAGCAGTACTTC. This rearrangement joins TRBV28 to TRBJ2-7; TRBD1 matches 8 bases. There are 15 residues in the CDR3. Germline lookup yields CDR1 MDHEN and CDR2 SYDVKM. V trimming: 5 bases; J trimming: 0 bases; junction bases outside the gene matches: 6.